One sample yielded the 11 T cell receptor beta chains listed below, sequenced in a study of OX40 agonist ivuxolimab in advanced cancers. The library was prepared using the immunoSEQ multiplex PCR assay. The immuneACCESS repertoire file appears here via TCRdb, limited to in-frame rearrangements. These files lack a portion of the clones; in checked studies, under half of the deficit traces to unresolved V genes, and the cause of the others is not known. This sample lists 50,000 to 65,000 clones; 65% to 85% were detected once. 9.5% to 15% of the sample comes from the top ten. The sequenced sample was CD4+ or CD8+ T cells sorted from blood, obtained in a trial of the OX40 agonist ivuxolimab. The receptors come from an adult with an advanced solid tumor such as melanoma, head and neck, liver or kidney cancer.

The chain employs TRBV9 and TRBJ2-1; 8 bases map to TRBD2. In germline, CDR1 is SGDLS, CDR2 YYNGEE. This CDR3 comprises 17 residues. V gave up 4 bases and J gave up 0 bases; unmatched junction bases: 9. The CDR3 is CASSSGGVRSSYNEQFF. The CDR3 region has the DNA TGTGCCAGCAGCTCGGGAGGGGTCCGGAGCTCCTACAATGAGCAGTTCTTC.

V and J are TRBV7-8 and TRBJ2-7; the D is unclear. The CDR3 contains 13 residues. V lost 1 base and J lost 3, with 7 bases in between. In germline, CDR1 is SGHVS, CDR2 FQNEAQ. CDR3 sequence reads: CASSLGLYYEQYV. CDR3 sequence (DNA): TGTGCCAGCAGCTTAGGCCTGTACTACGAGCAGTACGTC.

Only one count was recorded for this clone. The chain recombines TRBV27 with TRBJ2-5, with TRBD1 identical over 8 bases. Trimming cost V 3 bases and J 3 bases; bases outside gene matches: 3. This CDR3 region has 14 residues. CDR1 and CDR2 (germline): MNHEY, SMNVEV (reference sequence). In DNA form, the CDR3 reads TGTGCCAGCAGTTTCTCGGACAGGGAAGAGACCCAGTACTTC. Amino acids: CASSFSDREETQYF.

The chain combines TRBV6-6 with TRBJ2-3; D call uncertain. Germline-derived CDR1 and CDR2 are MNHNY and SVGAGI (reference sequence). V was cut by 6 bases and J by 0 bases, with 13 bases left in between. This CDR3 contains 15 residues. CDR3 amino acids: CASRPTGTSTDTQYF. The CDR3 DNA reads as TGTGCCAGCAGGCCCACGGGCACTAGCACAGATACGCAGTATTTT.

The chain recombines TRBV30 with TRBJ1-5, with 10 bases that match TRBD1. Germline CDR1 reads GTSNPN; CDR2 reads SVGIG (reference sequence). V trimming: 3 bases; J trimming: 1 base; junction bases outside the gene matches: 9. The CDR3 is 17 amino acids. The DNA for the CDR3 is TGTGCCTGGAGCCCGGGACAGGGGATTAGGAGCAATCAGCCCCAGCATTTT. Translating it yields CAWSPGQGIRSNQPQHF.

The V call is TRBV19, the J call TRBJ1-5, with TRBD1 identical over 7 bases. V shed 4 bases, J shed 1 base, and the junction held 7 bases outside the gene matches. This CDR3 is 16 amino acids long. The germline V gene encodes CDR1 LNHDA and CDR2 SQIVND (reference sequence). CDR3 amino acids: CASSTTGVGSNQPQHF. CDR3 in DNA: TGTGCCAGTAGTACCACAGGGGTTGGCAGCAATCAGCCCCAGCATTTT.

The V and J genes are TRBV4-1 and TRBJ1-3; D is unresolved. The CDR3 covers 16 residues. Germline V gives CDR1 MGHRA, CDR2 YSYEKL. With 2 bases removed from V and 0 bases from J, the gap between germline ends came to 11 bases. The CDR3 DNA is TGCGCCAGCAGCCAACCTGGACGAGACTCTGGAAACACCATATATTTT. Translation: CASSQPGRDSGNTIYF.

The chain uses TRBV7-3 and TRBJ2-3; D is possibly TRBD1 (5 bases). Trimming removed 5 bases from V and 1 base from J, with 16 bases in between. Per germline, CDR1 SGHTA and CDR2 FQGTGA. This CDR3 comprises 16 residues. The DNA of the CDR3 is TGTGCCAGCAGCCGACAAACAGGTGGGGGCACAGATACGCAGTATTTT. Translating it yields CASSRQTGGGTDTQYF.

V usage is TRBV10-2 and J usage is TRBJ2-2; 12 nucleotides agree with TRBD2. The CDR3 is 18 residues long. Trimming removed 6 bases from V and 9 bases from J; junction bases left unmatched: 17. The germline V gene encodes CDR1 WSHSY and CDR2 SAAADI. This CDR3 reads CASSAGGIGLAGYRELFF. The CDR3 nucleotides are TGCGCCAGCAGCGCAGGGGGTATCGGACTAGCGGGGTACAGGGAGCTGTTTTTT.

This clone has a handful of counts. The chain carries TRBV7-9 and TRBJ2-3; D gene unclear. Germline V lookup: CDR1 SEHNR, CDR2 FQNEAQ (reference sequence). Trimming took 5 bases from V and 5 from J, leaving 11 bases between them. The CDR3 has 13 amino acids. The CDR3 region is CASSAQLLDTQYF. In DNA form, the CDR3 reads TGTGCCAGCAGCGCTCAATTACTAGATACGCAGTATTTT.

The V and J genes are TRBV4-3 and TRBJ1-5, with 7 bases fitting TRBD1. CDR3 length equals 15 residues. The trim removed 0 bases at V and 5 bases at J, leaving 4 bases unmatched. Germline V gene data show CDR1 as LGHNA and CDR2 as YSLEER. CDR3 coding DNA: TGCGCCAGCAGCCAAGATTTTACAGGGGATCAGCCCCAGCATTTT. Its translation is CASSQDFTGDQPQHF.